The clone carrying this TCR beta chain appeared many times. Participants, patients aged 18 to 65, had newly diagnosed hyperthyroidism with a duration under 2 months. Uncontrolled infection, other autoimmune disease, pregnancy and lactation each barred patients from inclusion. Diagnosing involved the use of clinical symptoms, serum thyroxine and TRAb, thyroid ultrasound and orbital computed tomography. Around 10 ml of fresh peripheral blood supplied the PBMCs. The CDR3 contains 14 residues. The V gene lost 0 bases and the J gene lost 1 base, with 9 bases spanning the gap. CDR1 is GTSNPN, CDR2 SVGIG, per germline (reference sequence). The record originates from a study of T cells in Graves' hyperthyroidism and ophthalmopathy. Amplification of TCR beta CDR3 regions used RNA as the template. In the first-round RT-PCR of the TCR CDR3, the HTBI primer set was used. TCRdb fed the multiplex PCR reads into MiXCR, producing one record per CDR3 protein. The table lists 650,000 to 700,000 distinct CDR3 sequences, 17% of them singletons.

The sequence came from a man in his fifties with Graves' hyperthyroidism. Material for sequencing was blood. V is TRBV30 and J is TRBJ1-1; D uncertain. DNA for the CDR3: TGTGCCTGGAGTGTTAAGTTAACGAACACTGAAGCTTTCTTT. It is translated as CAWSVKLTNTEAFF.